Detailed here is one T cell receptor beta chain. Authors' analysis steps: Estimated nucleated cell counts came from reference gene primer amplification. Libraries were prepared by immunoSEQ multiplex PCR; TCRdb keeps only in-frame clonotypes and omits some of them. V, J and clone size were drawn from that table, and D and trimming were deduced from the DNA. The sample holds about 150,000 clones, roughly three quarters seen once. CDR1 and CDR2 (germline): SGHTA, FQGNSA. CDR3 length: 15 amino acids. Trimming removed 1 base from V and 16 bases from J; junction bases left unmatched: 8. The sample comes from a study of blood T cell repertoires in COVID-19. Study at large: Material from acute and convalescent COVID-19 was sourced from the United States, Italy and Spain.

The sequence was collected from a man in his forties or fifties with active or convalescent COVID-19. Sequences were obtained from peripheral blood. V is TRBV7-2 and J is TRBJ2-1, with 15 nucleotides matching TRBD2. CDR3 coding DNA: TGTGCCAGCAGCTTAGACGAGGGACTAGCGGGAGGCCCCTTCTTC. It yields the protein CASSLDEGLAGGPFF.